Shown below are 3 T cell receptor beta chains from a single sample sequenced in a study of control samples from healthy donors and cancer patients. Method: immunoSEQ multiplex PCR; TCRdb's copy keeps in-frame clones and lacks some. This table holds about 44,000 clones, around 87% found once. Sequenced material: PBMCs. Receptors originate from a woman aged 55-75 years with lung cancer.

This rearrangement joins TRBV7-3 to TRBJ2-2, with 7 nucleotides matching TRBD1. This CDR3 is 13 amino acids long. The J segment lost 7 bases and the V segment lost 7 bases, leaving 6 bases of the junction unmatched. The germline V gene has CDR1 SGHTA and CDR2 FQGTGA. Here the CDR3 reads CASTKAGGGELFF. The CDR3 DNA reads TGTGCCAGCACCAAAGCAGGGGGCGGGGAGCTGTTTTTT.

This chain links TRBV11-1 with TRBJ2-2, with 7 bases aligning to TRBD2. This CDR3 contains 15 residues. Germline V gives CDR1 SGHAT, CDR2 FQDESV (reference sequence). V lost 3 bases and J lost 7; bases outside the gene matches: 8. The CDR3 loop is CASSFAGTGGGELFF. The CDR3 coding sequence is TGTGCCAGCAGCTTCGCAGGGACGGGGGGCGGGGAGCTGTTTTTT. Looking up the rest from reference TRBV11-1 and TRBJ2-2 gives the full variable domain: EAEVAQSPRYKITEKSQAVAFWCDPISGHATLYWYRQILGQGPELLVQFQDESVVDDSQLPKDRFSAERLKGVDSTLKIQPAELGDSAMYLCASSFAGTGGGELFFGEGSRLTVL.

The rearrangement links TRBV5-6 to TRBJ2-1; 7 nucleotides agree with TRBD2. The length of the CDR3 is 13 residues. The junction had 3 bases not matched to a gene; V was cut back by 0 bases and J by 9 bases. CDR1 is SGHDT, CDR2 YYEEEE, per germline. DNA for the CDR3: TGTGCCAGCAGCTTGGGAATAGCGGGTGAGCAGTTCTTC. This codes for CASSLGIAGEQFF.